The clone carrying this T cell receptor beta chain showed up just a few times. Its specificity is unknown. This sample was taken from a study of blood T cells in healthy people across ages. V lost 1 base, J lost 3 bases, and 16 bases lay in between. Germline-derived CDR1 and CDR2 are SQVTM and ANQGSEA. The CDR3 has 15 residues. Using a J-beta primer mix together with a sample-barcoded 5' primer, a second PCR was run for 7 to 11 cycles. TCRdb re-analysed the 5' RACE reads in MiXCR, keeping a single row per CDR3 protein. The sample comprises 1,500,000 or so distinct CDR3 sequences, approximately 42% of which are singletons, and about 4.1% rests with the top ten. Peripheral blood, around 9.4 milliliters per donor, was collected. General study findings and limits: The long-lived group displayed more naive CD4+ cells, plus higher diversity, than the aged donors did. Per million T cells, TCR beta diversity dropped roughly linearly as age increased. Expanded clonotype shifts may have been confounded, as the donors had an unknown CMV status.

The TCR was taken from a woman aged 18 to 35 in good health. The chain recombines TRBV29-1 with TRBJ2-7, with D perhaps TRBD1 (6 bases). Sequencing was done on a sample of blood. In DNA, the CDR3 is TGCAGCGTTGAAGCGGAGTCAGGGGCGTTCTACGAGCAGTACTTC. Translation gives CSVEAESGAFYEQYF.